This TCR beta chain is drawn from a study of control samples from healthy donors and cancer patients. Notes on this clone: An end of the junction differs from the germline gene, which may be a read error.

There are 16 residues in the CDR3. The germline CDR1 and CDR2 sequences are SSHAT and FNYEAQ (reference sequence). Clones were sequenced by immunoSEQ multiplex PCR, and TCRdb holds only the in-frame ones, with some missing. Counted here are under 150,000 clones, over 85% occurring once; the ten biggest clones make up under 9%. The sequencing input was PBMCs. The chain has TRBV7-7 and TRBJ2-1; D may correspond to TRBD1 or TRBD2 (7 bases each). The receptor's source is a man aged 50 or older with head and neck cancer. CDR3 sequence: CASSEAGQFSGDEQFF. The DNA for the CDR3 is TGTGCTAGCAGCGAAGCGGGACAGTTTAGCGGCGATGAGCAGTTCTTC.